This T cell receptor (beta chain) was identified in a study of blood T cell repertoires in COVID-19. Background on the study: Sites in the United States, Italy and Spain provided acute and convalescent COVID-19 samples. Sources were T cells, B-cell-depleted T cells, or PBMCs; the material itself was cDNA or gDNA.

In this sample, this clone turned up once. The assay was immunoSEQ multiplex PCR, and TCRdb's table has in-frame clones only and misses some. In the table there are about 270,000 clones, about nine tenths of which are singletons. Losses at the gene ends were 5 bases for V and 8 bases for J; bases not matched to a gene: 5. Per the germline V gene, CDR1 is MGHRA and CDR2 is YSYEKL. The length of the CDR3 is 14 residues. The sequence was collected from a man aged 50 or older with acute or convalescent COVID-19. Sequencing was done on a sample of peripheral blood. The chain links TRBV4-1 to TRBJ1-3, with 11 bases aligning to TRBD1. CDR3 sequence reads: CASSSPGQGDTIYF. CDR3 bases: TGCGCCAGCAGCTCTCCGGGACAGGGGGACACCATATATTTT.